Each of the 20 T cell receptor beta chains below was sequenced from the same sample in a study of cytomegalovirus exposure and HLA in healthy donors. Vbeta (60) and Jbeta (13) primers were used in the PCR. TCRdb's copy holds only in-frame clones and misses some; the assay was immunoSEQ multiplex PCR. This sample has fewer than 140,000 clones, with roughly four fifths found just once. The material sequenced was PBMCs. The receptors shown here come from a male donor in good health and CMV-seropositive.

V and J are TRBV29-1 and TRBJ2-5; D is unresolved. With 7 bases removed from V and 4 bases from J, the gap between germline ends came to 13 bases. Germline V lookup: CDR1 SQVTM, CDR2 ANQGSEA. The CDR3 is 12 residues long. The CDR3 protein is CSARVVRETQYF. The CDR3 nucleotides are TGCAGCGCCCGGGTGGTTCGAGAGACCCAGTACTTC. Using reference TRBV29-1 and TRBJ2-5 for the parts outside the CDR3, the full variable domain is SAVISQKPSRDICQRGTSLTIQCQVDSQVTMMFWYRQQPGQSLTLIATANQGSEATYESGFVIDKFPISRPNLTFSTLTVSNMSPEDSSIYLCSARVVRETQYFGPGTRLLVL.

The chain recombines TRBV18 with TRBJ1-1; D remains unclear. The ends were cut back, 0 bases at V and 4 bases at J, with 18 bases in the middle. Germline V CDR1 and CDR2: KGHSH, LQKENI. CDR3 length: 17 amino acids. CDR3 DNA sequence: TGTGCCAGCTCACCACCAAGACCCTTGGGAGGAGCCACTGAAGCTTTCTTT. Amino acid sequence: CASSPPRPLGGATEAFF.

The rearrangement links TRBV5-1 to TRBJ2-7; D is possibly TRBD2 (6 bases). The CDR3 runs 15 residues. V lost 0 bases and J lost 0, with 10 bases in between. CDR1 is SGHRS, CDR2 YFSETQ, per germline. The CDR3: CASSLDYGSSYEQYF. The CDR3 bases are TGCGCCAGCAGCTTGGATTACGGGAGCTCCTACGAGCAGTACTTC.

The chain is built from TRBV9 and TRBJ2-1, with 9 bases fitting TRBD2. The CDR3 has 17 amino acids. V shed 0 bases and J 7 bases; nucleotides not matched to a gene: 11. CDR1 SGDLS and CDR2 YYNGEE come from the germline V gene. CDR3 protein: CASSVAGSGSPANEQFF. The CDR3 bases are TGTGCCAGCAGCGTAGCTGGTAGCGGGAGTCCGGCAAATGAGCAGTTCTTC. Filled out from reference TRBV9 and TRBJ2-1, the complete variable domain reads DSGVTQTPKHLITATGQRVTLRCSPRSGDLSVYWYQQSLDQGLQFLIQYYNGEERAKGNILERFSAQQFPDLHSELNLSSLELGDSALYFCASSVAGSGSPANEQFFGPGTRLTVL.

The CDR3 nucleotides read TGTGCCAGCAGCCCAGGGGACAAGGGGAGCTATGGCTACACCTTC. Translating it yields CASSPGDKGSYGYTF. The V gene is TRBV7-8, the J gene TRBJ1-2; possible D gene TRBD1, 6 bases. V gave up 5 bases and J gave up 4 bases, with 17 bases separating them. In germline, CDR1 is SGHVS, CDR2 FQNEAQ. The CDR3 runs 15 residues. Together with reference TRBV7-8 and TRBJ1-2, the CDR3 gives the full variable domain: GAGVSQSPRYKVAKRGQDVALRCDPISGHVSLFWYQQALGQGPEFLTYFQNEAQLDKSGLPSDRFFAERPEGSVSTLKIQRTQQEDSAVYLCASSPGDKGSYGYTFGSGTRLTVV.

The genes are TRBV7-9 and TRBJ2-1; weak D call: TRBD2 (6 bases). The V and J ends lost 7 bases and 8 bases respectively, with 15 bases between them. Germline V lookup: CDR1 SEHNR, CDR2 FQNEAQ (reference sequence). This CDR3 contains 13 residues. The CDR3 region has the DNA TGTGCCAGCACCCGGAGGGGCCTCGATGAGCAGTTCTTC. This sequence encodes CASTRRGLDEQFF.

This chain links TRBV27 with TRBJ1-6, with TRBD1 as a possible D gene (5 bases). CDR1 is MNHEY, CDR2 SMNVEV, per germline (reference sequence). The CDR3 is 15 amino acids. Trimming left V 4 bases short and J 4 bases short, with 11 bases between. The CDR3 DNA reads TGTGCCAGCAGTTCAGGGATTTGGTATAATTCACCCCTCCACTTT. This encodes CASSSGIWYNSPLHF.

The chain recombines TRBV7-9 with TRBJ1-1, with D maybe TRBD1 (6 bases). Trimming removed 5 bases at V and 1 base at J, with 14 bases between. CDR1 is SEHNR, CDR2 FQNEAQ, per germline (reference sequence). The CDR3 is made up of 15 amino acids. Here the CDR3 reads CASSTRTVQNTEAFF. CDR3 in DNA: TGTGCCAGCAGCACCCGGACAGTACAGAACACTGAAGCTTTCTTT.

This clone has just a few counts. V is TRBV7-2 and J is TRBJ1-1; 8 bases agree with TRBD1. V trimming: 5 bases; J trimming: 6 bases; junction bases outside the gene matches: 5. The V gene's germline CDR1 is SGHTA and CDR2 FQGNSA. The CDR3 totals 13 residues. CDR3 DNA sequence: TGTGCCAGCAGCCAGGACAGGGAATCTGAAGCTTTCTTT. Translated: CASSQDRESEAFF.

The chain recombines TRBV4-2 with TRBJ1-2; D might be TRBD1 (6 bases). Germline values: CDR1 LGHNA, CDR2 YNFKEQ. The CDR3 has 15 amino acids. The V end lost 0 bases, the J end lost 2 bases, and 10 bases lay between the germline ends. CDR3 in amino acids: CASSQDTGTNYGYTF. CDR3 DNA sequence: TGTGCCAGCAGCCAAGATACAGGGACCAACTATGGCTACACCTTC.

The chain recombines TRBV19 with TRBJ2-5, with TRBD1 identical over 7 bases. Germline CDR1 is LNHDA and CDR2 is SQIVND (reference sequence). This CDR3 is built from 13 residues. V lost 6 bases to trimming and J lost 3 bases; unmatched junction nucleotides: 4. CDR3 sequence: CASRPGTEETQYF. The CDR3 DNA reads as TGTGCCAGTAGGCCCGGGACAGAAGAGACCCAGTACTTC.

This chain joins TRBV19 and TRBJ1-1; D is ambiguous. The CDR3 spans 14 residues. V was shortened by 3 bases and J by 5 bases, with 13 bases between the two germline ends. Germline CDR1 and CDR2: LNHDA and SQIVND (reference sequence). CDR3 protein: CASSISDWKTEAFF. CDR3 nucleotides: TGTGCCAGTAGTATCAGTGACTGGAAAACTGAAGCTTTCTTT.

V gene TRBV10-3 combines with J gene TRBJ1-5; D uncertain. V was clipped by 0 bases and J by 6 bases, with 9 bases between them. Germline lookup yields CDR1 ENHRY and CDR2 SYGVKD. This CDR3 spans 14 amino acids. The CDR3 sequence is CAISESTEAQPQHF. The DNA of the CDR3 is TGTGCCATCAGTGAGTCGACGGAGGCTCAGCCCCAGCATTTT.

The CDR3 bases are TGTGCCAGCAGTTTATCACAGGACGGGCCCTACGAGCAGTACTTC. Its translation: CASSLSQDGPYEQYF. This rearrangement joins TRBV28 to TRBJ2-7, with D perhaps TRBD1 (5 bases). The CDR3 extends over 15 amino acids. Germline V lookup: CDR1 MDHEN, CDR2 SYDVKM. V was shortened by 1 base and J by 2 bases, with 12 bases between the two germline ends.

The count of this clone is one. A junction end diverges from the germline sequence, so it may reflect a read error. The chain recombines TRBV7-7 with TRBJ2-1, with 11 bases lining up with TRBD1. There are 14 residues in the CDR3. In germline, CDR1 is SSHAT, CDR2 FNYEAQ (reference sequence). CDR3 amino acids: CASSTDRGLVEQFF. DNA of the CDR3: TGTGCTAGCAGCACGGACAGGGGGCTGGTTGAGCAGTTCTTC.

This chain joins TRBV7-2 and TRBJ2-2; tentatively, D is TRBD1 (6 bases). This CDR3 comprises 15 residues. V was pared by 5 bases and J by 3 bases, with 13 bases between. Germline CDR1 and CDR2: SGHTA and FQGNSA. The CDR3 DNA is TGTGCCAGCAGCCCGAGGGGGAGTGACACCGGGGAGCTGTTTTTT. This encodes CASSPRGSDTGELFF. The full variable domain, its missing parts supplied by reference TRBV7-2 and TRBJ2-2, is GAGVSQSPSNKVTEKGKDVELRCDPISGHTALYWYRQSLGQGLEFLIYFQGNSAPDKSGLPSDRFSAERTGGSVSTLTIQRTQQEDSAVYLCASSPRGSDTGELFFGEGSRLTVL.

V usage is TRBV25-1 and J usage is TRBJ1-4, with a tentative D call TRBD1 (5 bases). The germline V gene has CDR1 MGHDK and CDR2 SYGVNS. The CDR3 runs to 15 residues. Trimming removed 5 bases from V and 5 bases from J, with 15 bases in between. For the CDR3, the DNA is TGTGCCAGCAGTTCGGAGGGACGTGGGAATGAAAAACTGTTTTTT. The encoded protein is CASSSEGRGNEKLFF.

The chain combines TRBV6-6 with TRBJ1-2, with D possibly being TRBD1 (6 bases). The V end was cut by 1 base, the J end by 7 bases, with 19 bases between. This CDR3 contains 16 residues. CDR1 and CDR2 (germline): MNHNY, SVGAGI (reference sequence). The CDR3 coding sequence is TGTGCCAGCAGTTACTTGGGACAAAACAACGAACGTGGCTACACCTTC. This gives the protein CASSYLGQNNERGYTF.

The rearrangement joins TRBV6-5 to TRBJ2-7, with 9 bases matching TRBD1. V was clipped by 4 bases and J by 1 base; unmatched bases: 5. Looked up from germline, CDR1 is MNHEY and CDR2 is SVGAGI. The CDR3 spans 15 residues. For the CDR3, the DNA is TGTGCCAGCAGTTTAAGAGACAGGGGGTCCTACGAGCAGTACTTC. It yields the protein CASSLRDRGSYEQYF.

The chain couples TRBV28 to TRBJ1-1; 7 positions agree with TRBD1. The CDR3 totals 12 residues. In germline, CDR1 is MDHEN, CDR2 SYDVKM. The J segment lost 10 bases and the V segment lost 7 bases, leaving 9 bases of the junction unmatched. The CDR3 DNA reads TGTGCCAGCATCGGTAAGGGGGCTGGAGCTTTCTTT. Its protein is CASIGKGAGAFF.